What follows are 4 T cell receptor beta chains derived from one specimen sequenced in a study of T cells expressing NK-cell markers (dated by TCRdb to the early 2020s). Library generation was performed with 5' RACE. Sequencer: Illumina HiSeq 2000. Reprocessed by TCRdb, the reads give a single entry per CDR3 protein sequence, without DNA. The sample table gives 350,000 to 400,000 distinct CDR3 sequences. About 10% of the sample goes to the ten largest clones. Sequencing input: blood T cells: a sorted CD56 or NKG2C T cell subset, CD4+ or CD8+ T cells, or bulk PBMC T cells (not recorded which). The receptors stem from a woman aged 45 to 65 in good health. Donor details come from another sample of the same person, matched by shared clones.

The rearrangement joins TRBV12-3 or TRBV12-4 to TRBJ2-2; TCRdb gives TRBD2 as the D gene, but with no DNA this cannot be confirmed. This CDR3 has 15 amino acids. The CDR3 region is CASSLAGGLTGELFF.

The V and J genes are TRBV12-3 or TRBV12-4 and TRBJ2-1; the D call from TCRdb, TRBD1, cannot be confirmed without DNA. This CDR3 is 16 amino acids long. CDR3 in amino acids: CASSGTRRPSYNEQFF.

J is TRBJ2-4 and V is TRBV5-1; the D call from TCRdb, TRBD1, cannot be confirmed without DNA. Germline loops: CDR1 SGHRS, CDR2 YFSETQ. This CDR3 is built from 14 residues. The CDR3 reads CASSLGGGVNIQYF.

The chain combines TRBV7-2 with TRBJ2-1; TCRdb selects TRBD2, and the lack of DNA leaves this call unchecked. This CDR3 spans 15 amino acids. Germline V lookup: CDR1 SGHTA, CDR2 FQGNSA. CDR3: CASSLQAGGWNEQFF.